This T cell receptor (beta chain) was recorded in a study of identical twins. Everyone who gave samples was a healthy Caucasian. Carrying unique molecular identifiers, the cDNA also gained a universal primer site through template switching. A single record per CDR3 protein comes from TCRdb applying MiXCR to the 5' RACE reads. Of around 690,000 distinct CDR3 sequences in the sample, 21% were seen once. Germline CDR1 MNHNS, CDR2 SASEGT. This CDR3 is built from 15 residues. V lost 6 bases to trimming and J lost 11 bases; unmatched junction nucleotides: 15. This sample was shared with a second study, whose subject was T cells expressing NK-cell markers. Per that study: The same clonotypes also predominated in the CD3+CD56-NKG2C+ fraction of a handful of donors.

The sample consisted of PBMCs. The chain links TRBV6-1 to TRBJ2-3; 9 bases are a match to TRBD2. The clonotype originates from a woman younger than 30 in good health. CDR3 protein: CASSPGPSGTYRQYF. In DNA, the CDR3 is TGTGCCAGCAGCCCGGGTCCTAGCGGGACGTATAGGCAGTATTTT.